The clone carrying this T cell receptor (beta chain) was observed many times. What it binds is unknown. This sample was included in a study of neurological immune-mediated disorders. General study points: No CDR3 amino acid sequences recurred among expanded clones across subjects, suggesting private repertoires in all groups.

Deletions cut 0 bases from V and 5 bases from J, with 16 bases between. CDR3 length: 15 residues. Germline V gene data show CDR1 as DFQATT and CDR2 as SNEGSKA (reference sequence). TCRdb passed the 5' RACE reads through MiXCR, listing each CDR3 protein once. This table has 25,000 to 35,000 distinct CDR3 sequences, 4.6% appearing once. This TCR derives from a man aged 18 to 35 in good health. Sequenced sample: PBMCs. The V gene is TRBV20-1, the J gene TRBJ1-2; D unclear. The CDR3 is CSARDSGRLAYGYTF. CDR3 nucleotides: TGCAGTGCTAGAGATAGTGGCAGGCTGGCGTATGGCTACACCTTC.